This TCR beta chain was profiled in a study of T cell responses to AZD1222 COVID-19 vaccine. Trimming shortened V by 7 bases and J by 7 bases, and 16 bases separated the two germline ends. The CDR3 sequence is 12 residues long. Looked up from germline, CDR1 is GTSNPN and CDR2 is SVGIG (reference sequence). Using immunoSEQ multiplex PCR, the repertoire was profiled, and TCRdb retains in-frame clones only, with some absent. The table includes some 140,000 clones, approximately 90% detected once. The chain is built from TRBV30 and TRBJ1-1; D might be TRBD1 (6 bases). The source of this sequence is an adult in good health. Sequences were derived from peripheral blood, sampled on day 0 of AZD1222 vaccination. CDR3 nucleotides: TGTGCCTCCCGAGGGGGGGCGATTGAAGCTTTCTTT. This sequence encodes CASRGGAIEAFF.